These 7 T cell receptor beta chains share one sample of origin, sequenced in a study of T cell changes during pregnancy in multiple sclerosis. Profiled with immunoSEQ multiplex PCR; TCRdb holds only in-frame clones, not every one. The sample holds over 90,000 clones, under 95% seen once. The starting material was peripheral blood, obtained before pregnancy. Receptor source: a female donor with multiple sclerosis, enrolled in a pregnancy study.

The chain carries TRBV19 and TRBJ2-7; the D is unclear. The CDR3 loop spans 12 amino acids. Germline lookup yields CDR1 LNHDA and CDR2 SQIVND (reference sequence). The V end lost 6 bases, the J end lost 3 bases, and 9 bases lay between the germline ends. The DNA for the CDR3 is TGTGCCAGTAGGAGCTCATACTACGAGCAGTACTTC. It yields the protein CASRSSYYEQYF.

The chain employs TRBV4-3 and TRBJ2-7; 9 nucleotides line up with TRBD1. With 3 bases clipped from V and 3 bases from J, the junction kept 6 bases outside the gene matches. The CDR3 runs to 15 residues. The germline V gene encodes CDR1 LGHNA and CDR2 YSLEER. The CDR3 region has the DNA TGCGCCAGCAGCCAGGGCGGGACAGGGTTCTACGAGCAGTACTTC. Encoded protein: CASSQGGTGFYEQYF.

The genes are TRBV2 and TRBJ1-1; 8 nucleotides match TRBD1. V was pared by 6 bases and J by 1 base, with 7 bases of the junction left unmatched. The CDR3 covers 15 residues. CDR1 SNHLY and CDR2 FYNNEI come from the germline V gene. DNA for the CDR3: TGTGCCAGCAGACCAGACAGGGGTAAGAACACTGAAGCTTTCTTT. Translating gives CASRPDRGKNTEAFF.

The J gene is TRBJ2-2, the V gene TRBV14; a possible D gene is TRBD2 (5 bases). V was cut by 0 bases and J by 8 bases, with 13 bases left in between. CDR1 is SGHDN and CDR2 is FVKESK in the germline V gene. CDR3 length: 15 amino acids. This CDR3 is CASSQDDYPGGELFF. The CDR3 DNA is TGTGCCAGCAGCCAAGATGACTACCCGGGGGGGGAGCTGTTTTTT.

This chain connects TRBV30 to TRBJ2-3, with D hard to call. This CDR3 is 14 amino acids long. CDR1 and CDR2 from the germline V gene are GTSNPN and SVGIG (reference sequence). The ends were cut back, 0 bases at V and 1 base at J, with 8 bases in the middle. CDR3 DNA sequence: TGTGCCTGGAGTGTACGGGTCGGCACAGATACGCAGTATTTT. Translation gives CAWSVRVGTDTQYF.

The CDR3 DNA reads as TGTGCCAGCAGCAGAATGGCGGGAGAGAGATATGAGCAGTTCTTC. Its protein is CASSRMAGERYEQFF. The rearrangement links TRBV11-2 to TRBJ2-1; TRBD2 matches 7 bases. The CDR3 runs 15 residues. V shed 5 bases and J 8 bases; nucleotides not matched to a gene: 12. Looked up from germline, CDR1 is SGHAT and CDR2 is FQNNGV.

The table lists this clone with a count of one. J is TRBJ1-2 and V is TRBV27; no clear D gene. Germline CDR1 reads MNHEY; CDR2 reads SMNVEV (reference sequence). V shed 5 bases and J shed 2 bases, with 15 bases lying between them. The CDR3 spans 15 residues. For the CDR3, the DNA is TGTGCCAGCAGTCCCCAGGCAGGCCCCAACTATGGCTACACCTTC. Amino acid sequence: CASSPQAGPNYGYTF.